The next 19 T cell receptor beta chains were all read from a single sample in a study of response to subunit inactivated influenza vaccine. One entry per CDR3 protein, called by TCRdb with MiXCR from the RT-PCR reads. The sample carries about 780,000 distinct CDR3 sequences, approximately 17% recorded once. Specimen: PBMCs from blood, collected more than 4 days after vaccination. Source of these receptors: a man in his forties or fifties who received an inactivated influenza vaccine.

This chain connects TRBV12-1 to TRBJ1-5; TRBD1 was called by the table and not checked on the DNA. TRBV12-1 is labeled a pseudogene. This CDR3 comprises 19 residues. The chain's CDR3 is CASSFGLYVRGRGNQPQHF. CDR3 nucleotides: TGTGCCAGCAGCTTTGGACTATATGTTAGGGGTCGGGGCAATCAGCCCCAGCATTTT.

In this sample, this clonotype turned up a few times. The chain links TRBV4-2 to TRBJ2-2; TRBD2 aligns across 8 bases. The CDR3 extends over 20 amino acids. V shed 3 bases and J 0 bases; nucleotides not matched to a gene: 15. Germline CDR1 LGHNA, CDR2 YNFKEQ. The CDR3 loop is CASSQPRGLAEFANTGELFF. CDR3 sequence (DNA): TGTGCCAGCAGCCAGCCGCGCGGACTAGCTGAGTTCGCGAACACCGGGGAGCTGTTTTTT.

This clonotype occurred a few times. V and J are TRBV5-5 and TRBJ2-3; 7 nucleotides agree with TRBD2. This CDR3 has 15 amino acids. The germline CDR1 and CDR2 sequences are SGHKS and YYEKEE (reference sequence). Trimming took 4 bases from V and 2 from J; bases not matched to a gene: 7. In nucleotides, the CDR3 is TGTGCCAGCAGCGGCGGGGGATCTTTCACAGATACGCAGTATTTT. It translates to CASSGGGSFTDTQYF.

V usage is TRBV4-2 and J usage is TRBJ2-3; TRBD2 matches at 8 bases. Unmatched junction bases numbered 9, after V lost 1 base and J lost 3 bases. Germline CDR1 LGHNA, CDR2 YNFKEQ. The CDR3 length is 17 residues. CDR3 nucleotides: TGTGCCAGCAGCCAAGGGGAAAGCGGGAGTATAACAGATACGCAGTATTTT. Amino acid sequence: CASSQGESGSITDTQYF.

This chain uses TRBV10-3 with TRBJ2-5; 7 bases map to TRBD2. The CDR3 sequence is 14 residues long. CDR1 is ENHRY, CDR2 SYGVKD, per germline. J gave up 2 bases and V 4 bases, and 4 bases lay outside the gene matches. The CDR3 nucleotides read TGTGCCATCAGTGGGTTCGGGGGGCAAGAGACCCAGTACTTC. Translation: CAISGFGGQETQYF.

CDR3 residues: CASSPGGVGNYGYTF. CDR3 sequence (DNA): TGTGCCAGCAGCCCAGGGGGGGTCGGGAACTATGGCTACACCTTC. The gene calls are TRBV4-2 and TRBJ1-2; TRBD1 aligns across 7 bases. Looked up from germline, CDR1 is LGHNA and CDR2 is YNFKEQ. The CDR3 length is 15 residues. The trim removed 4 bases at V and 2 bases at J, leaving 7 bases unmatched.

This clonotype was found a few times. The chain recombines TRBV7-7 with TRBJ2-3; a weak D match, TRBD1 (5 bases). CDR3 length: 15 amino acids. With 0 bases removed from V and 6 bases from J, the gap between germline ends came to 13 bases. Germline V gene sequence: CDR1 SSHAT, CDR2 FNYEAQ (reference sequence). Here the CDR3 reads CASSLAWQQGDTQYF. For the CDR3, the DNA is TGTGCCAGCAGCTTAGCGTGGCAGCAGGGCGATACGCAGTATTTT.

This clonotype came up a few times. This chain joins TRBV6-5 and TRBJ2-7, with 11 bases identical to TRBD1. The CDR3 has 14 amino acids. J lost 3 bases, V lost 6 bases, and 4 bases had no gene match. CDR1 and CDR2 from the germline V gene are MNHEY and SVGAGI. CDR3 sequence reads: CASRLGTGGYEQYF. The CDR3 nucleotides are TGTGCCAGCAGACTCGGGACAGGGGGCTACGAGCAGTACTTC.

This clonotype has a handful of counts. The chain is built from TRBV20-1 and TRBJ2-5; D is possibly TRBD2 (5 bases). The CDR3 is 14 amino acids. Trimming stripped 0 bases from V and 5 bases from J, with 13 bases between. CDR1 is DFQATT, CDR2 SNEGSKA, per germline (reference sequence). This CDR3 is CSAREQWRQETQYF. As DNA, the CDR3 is TGCAGTGCTAGAGAACAGTGGAGGCAGGAGACCCAGTACTTC.

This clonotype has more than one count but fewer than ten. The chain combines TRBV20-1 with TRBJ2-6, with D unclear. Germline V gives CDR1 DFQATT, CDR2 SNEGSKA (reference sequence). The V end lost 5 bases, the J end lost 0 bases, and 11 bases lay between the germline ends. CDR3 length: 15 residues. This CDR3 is CSAGRITSGANVLTF. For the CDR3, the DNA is TGCAGTGCTGGGCGAATTACCTCTGGGGCCAACGTCCTGACTTTC.

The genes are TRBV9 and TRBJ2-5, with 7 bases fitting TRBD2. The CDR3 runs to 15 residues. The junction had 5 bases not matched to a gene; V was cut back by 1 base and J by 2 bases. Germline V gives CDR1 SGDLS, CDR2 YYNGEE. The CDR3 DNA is TGTGCCAGCAGCGTACACACGGGGGGACAAGAGACCCAGTACTTC. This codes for CASSVHTGGQETQYF.

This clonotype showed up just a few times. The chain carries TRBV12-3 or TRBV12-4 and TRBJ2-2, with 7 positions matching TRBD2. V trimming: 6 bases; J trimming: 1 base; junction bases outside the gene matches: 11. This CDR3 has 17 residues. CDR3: CASSSSRAGRNTGELFF. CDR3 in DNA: TGTGCCAGCAGCTCCTCTCGAGCGGGGAGGAACACCGGGGAGCTGTTTTTT.

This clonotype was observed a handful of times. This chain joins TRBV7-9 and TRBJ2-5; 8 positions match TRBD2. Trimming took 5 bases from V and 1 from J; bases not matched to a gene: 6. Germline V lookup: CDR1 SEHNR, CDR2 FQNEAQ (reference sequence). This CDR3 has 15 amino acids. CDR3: CASSGRTSGQETQYF. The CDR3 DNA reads TGTGCCAGCAGCGGGAGAACTAGCGGCCAAGAGACCCAGTACTTC.

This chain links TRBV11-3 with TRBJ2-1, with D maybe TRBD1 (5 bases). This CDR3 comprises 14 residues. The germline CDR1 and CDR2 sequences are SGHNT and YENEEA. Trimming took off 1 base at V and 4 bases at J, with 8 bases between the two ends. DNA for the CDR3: TGTGCCAGCAGCTTAGGACAGATGTACAATGAGCAGTTCTTC. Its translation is CASSLGQMYNEQFF.

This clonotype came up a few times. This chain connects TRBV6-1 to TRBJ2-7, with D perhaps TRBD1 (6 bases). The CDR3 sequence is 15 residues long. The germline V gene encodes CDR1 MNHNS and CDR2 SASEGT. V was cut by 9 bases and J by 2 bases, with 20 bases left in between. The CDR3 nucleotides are TGTGCCAGTTCCCGGGGTAGAGGGGGAACCTACGAGCAGTACTTC. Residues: CASSRGRGGTYEQYF.

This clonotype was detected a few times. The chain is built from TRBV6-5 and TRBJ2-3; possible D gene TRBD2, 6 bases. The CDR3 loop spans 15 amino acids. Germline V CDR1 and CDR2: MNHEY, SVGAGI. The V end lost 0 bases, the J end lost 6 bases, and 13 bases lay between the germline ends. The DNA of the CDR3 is TGTGCCAGCAGTTACTCTGGCGGGGATGGGGATACGCAGTATTTT. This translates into CASSYSGGDGDTQYF.

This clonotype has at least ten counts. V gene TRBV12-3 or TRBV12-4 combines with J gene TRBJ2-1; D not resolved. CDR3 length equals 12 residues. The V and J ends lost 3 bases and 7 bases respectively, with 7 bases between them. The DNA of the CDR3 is TGTGCCAGCAGTTTTCGAGGAAATGAGCAGTTCTTC. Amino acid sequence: CASSFRGNEQFF.

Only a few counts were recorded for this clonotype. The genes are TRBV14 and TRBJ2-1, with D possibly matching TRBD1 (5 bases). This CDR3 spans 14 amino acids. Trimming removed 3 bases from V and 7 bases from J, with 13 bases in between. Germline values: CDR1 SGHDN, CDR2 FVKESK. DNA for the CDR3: TGTGCCAGCAGCCAGGACACGGTTCGAAATGAGCAGTTCTTC. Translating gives CASSQDTVRNEQFF.

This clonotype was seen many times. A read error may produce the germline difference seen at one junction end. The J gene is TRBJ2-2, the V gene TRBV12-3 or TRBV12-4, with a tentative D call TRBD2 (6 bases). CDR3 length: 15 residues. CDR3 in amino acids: CASSLGTGGTGELFF. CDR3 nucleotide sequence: TGCGCCAGCAGCTTGGGGACTGGTGGCACCGGGGAGCTGTTTTTT.